The rows below give T cell receptor beta chains drawn from one sample of a study of T cell repertoires in cytomegalovirus infection. TCRdb re-derived calls from the reads in MiXCR, one entry per CDR3 protein. Of hundreds of thousands of distinct CDR3 sequences in the sample, roughly a quarter were seen once. The sequenced sample was CD8+ T cells from PBMCs. The receptor source for this set is a human donor in good health (CMV status not recorded). Some clones in this sample may be carry-over from other donors' samples. The CDR3 runs from the conserved cysteine through the conserved F or W. The order of the fields is D gene, J gene, clone size, V gene, CDR3 DNA, CDR3 protein. A D gene is named only where the DNA matches it firmly. For some rows the clone size is stated as once, few or many, or as a class when expanded; others skip it.

d_call: TRBD1; j_call: TRBJ2-5; clone_size: NA; v_call: TRBV7-9; cdr3_nt: TGTGCCAGCAGTTCCAGAAGGGACAGCCTGAAACTAAACCCTCAAGAGACCCAGTACTTC; cdr3_aa: CASSSRRDSLKLNPQETQYF
d_call: TRBD2; j_call: TRBJ2-1; clone_size: many; v_call: TRBV7-9; cdr3_nt: TGTGCCAGCAGGGCTAGCGGGGGATACAATGAGCAGTTCTTC; cdr3_aa: CASRASGGYNEQFF
d_call: NA; j_call: TRBJ1-5; clone_size: many; v_call: TRBV7-9; cdr3_nt: TGTGCCAGCAGCCTCACTACGGGGGAGCCCCAGCATTTT; cdr3_aa: CASSLTTGEPQHF
d_call: TRBD2; j_call: TRBJ2-1; clone_size: few; v_call: TRBV28; cdr3_nt: TGTGCCAGCAGTTTACGGTCGAGCGGGGGCTACAATGAGCAGTTCTTC; cdr3_aa: CASSLRSSGGYNEQFF
d_call: NA; j_call: TRBJ2-1; clone_size: few; v_call: TRBV19; cdr3_nt: TGTGCCAGTAGTATTGTGGGGGGGCTCACAAGGAATGAGCAGTTCTTC; cdr3_aa: CASSIVGGLTRNEQFF
d_call: NA; j_call: TRBJ1-2; clone_size: few; v_call: TRBV7-9; cdr3_nt: TGTGCCAGCAGCTTCGGGGGGAGTGGCTACACCTTC; cdr3_aa: CASSFGGSGYTF
d_call: NA; j_call: TRBJ1-2; clone_size: NA; v_call: TRBV4-1; cdr3_nt: TGCGCCAGCAGCCAAGATTTCGGGACGACGAGGGGCTACACCTTC; cdr3_aa: CASSQDFGTTRGYTF
d_call: NA; j_call: TRBJ2-1; clone_size: many; v_call: TRBV28; cdr3_nt: TGTGCCAGCAGTTCCAGAGCCACAGGACCCAATGAGCAGTTCTTC; cdr3_aa: CASSSRATGPNEQFF
d_call: NA; j_call: TRBJ2-1; clone_size: few; v_call: TRBV19; cdr3_nt: TGTGCCAGTACCTTCGGGAGCTACAATGAGCAGTTCTTC; cdr3_aa: CASTFGSYNEQFF
d_call: NA; j_call: TRBJ1-1; clone_size: NA; v_call: TRBV28; cdr3_nt: TGTGCCAGCAGTTTACCCCTACAGGGGAACACTGAAGCTTTCTTT; cdr3_aa: CASSLPLQGNTEAFF
d_call: TRBD1; j_call: TRBJ2-7; clone_size: many; v_call: TRBV7-6; cdr3_nt: TGTGCCAGCAGCACACGCCGGGACAGGGCGCACGAGCAGTACTTC; cdr3_aa: CASSTRRDRAHEQYF
d_call: NA; j_call: TRBJ1-3; clone_size: NA; v_call: TRBV20-1; cdr3_nt: TGCAGTGCTAAAGGACTCTTGAGCTCTGGAAACACCATATATTTT; cdr3_aa: CSAKGLLSSGNTIYF
d_call: NA; j_call: TRBJ2-3; clone_size: few; v_call: TRBV27; cdr3_nt: TGTGCCAGCAGTTTATCCCCGGACCCCACAGATACGCAGTATTTT; cdr3_aa: CASSLSPDPTDTQYF
d_call: NA; j_call: TRBJ1-1; clone_size: NA; v_call: TRBV29-1; cdr3_nt: TGCAGCGTTGAAAGTTTGGGCGCGTTCACTGAAGCTTTCTTT; cdr3_aa: CSVESLGAFTEAFF
d_call: NA; j_call: TRBJ2-5; clone_size: few; v_call: TRBV6-2/TRBV6-3; cdr3_nt: TGTGCCAGCAGTCCTACAGGGAAGGTCCAAGAGACCCAGTACTTC; cdr3_aa: CASSPTGKVQETQYF
d_call: NA; j_call: TRBJ2-3; clone_size: few; v_call: TRBV10-3; cdr3_nt: TGTGCCGCCGAGGGGGATACGCAGTATTTT; cdr3_aa: CAAEGDTQYF
d_call: TRBD2; j_call: TRBJ2-5; clone_size: NA; v_call: TRBV28; cdr3_nt: TGTGCCAGCGGGCCGGGGGAGGGCGGGGAGACCCAGTACTTC; cdr3_aa: CASGPGEGGETQYF
d_call: NA; j_call: TRBJ1-4; clone_size: many; v_call: TRBV12-3/TRBV12-4; cdr3_nt: TGTGCCAGCAAAACCCTTGGGTACGAACTGTTTTTT; cdr3_aa: CASKTLGYELFF
d_call: NA; j_call: TRBJ2-2; clone_size: few; v_call: TRBV20-1; cdr3_nt: TGCAGTGCTCGACCAAAGAACACCGGGGAGCTGTTTTTT; cdr3_aa: CSARPKNTGELFF
d_call: TRBD1; j_call: TRBJ1-2; clone_size: NA; v_call: TRBV6-6; cdr3_nt: TGTGCCAGCAGTTACCCCAGGGGGGCAGACTATGGCTACACCTTC; cdr3_aa: CASSYPRGADYGYTF
d_call: NA; j_call: TRBJ2-1; clone_size: few; v_call: TRBV14; cdr3_nt: TGTGCCAGCAGCCCGTTACCATGGGACCCCTCGGGTCAAATCTCCTACAATGAGCAGTTCTTC; cdr3_aa: CASSPLPWDPSGQISYNEQFF
d_call: TRBD2; j_call: TRBJ2-1; clone_size: NA; v_call: TRBV7-6; cdr3_nt: TGTGCCAGCAGCTTAGCGGGGGCTAGCGGGGGGATTGTTGAGCAGTTCTTC; cdr3_aa: CASSLAGASGGIVEQFF
d_call: NA; j_call: TRBJ2-1; clone_size: many; v_call: TRBV28; cdr3_nt: TGTGCCAGCAGTTTTCTCGGGGGTGACGATGAGCAGTTCTTC; cdr3_aa: CASSFLGGDDEQFF
d_call: NA; j_call: TRBJ1-1; clone_size: many; v_call: TRBV6-8; cdr3_nt: TGTGCCAGCAGTTACTCGTATTGGGTAGGGATGAACACTGAAGCTTTCTTT; cdr3_aa: CASSYSYWVGMNTEAFF
d_call: NA; j_call: TRBJ1-1; clone_size: NA; v_call: TRBV29-1; cdr3_nt: TGCAGCGCAGGAGGTTTTCTCTTGGCCACTGAAGCTTTCTTT; cdr3_aa: CSAGGFLLATEAFF